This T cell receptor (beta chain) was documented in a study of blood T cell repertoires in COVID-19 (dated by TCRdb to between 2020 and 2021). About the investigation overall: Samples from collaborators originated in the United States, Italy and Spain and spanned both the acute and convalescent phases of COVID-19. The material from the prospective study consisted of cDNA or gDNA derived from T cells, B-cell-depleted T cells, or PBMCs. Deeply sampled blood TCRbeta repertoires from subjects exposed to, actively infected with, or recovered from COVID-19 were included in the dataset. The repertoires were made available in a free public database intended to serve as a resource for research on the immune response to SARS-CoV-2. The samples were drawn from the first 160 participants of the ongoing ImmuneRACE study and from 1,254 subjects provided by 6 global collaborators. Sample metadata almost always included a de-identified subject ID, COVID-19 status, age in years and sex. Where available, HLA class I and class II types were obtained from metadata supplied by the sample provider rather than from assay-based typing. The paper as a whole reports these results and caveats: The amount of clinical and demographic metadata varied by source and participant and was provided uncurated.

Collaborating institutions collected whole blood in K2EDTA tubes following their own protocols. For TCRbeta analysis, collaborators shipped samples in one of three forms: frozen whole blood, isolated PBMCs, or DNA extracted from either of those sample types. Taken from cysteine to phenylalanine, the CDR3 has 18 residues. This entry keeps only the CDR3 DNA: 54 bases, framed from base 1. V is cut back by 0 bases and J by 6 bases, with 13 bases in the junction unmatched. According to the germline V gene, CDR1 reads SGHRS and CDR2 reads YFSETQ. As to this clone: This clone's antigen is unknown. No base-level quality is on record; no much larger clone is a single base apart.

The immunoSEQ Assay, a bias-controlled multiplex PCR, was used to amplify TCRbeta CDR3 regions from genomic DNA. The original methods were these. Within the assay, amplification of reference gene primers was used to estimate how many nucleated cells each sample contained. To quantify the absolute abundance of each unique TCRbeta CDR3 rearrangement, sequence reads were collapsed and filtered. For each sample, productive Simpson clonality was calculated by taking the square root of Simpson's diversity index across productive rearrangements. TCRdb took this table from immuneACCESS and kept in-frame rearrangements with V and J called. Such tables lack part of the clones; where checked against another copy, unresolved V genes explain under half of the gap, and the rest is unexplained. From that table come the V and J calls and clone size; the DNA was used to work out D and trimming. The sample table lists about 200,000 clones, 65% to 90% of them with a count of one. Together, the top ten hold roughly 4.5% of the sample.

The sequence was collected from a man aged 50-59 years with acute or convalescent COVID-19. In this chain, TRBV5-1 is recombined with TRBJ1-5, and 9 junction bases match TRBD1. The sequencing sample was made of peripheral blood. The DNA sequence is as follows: TGCGCCAGCAGCTTGGCGTCTAAACCGGGACAGGGACCTCAGCCCCAGCATTTT. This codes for CASSLASKPGQGPQPQHF.